This T cell receptor beta chain was sequenced for a study of Ad26.COV2.S vaccination and SARS-CoV-2 variants. Whole-study context: Doses of Ad26.COV2.S were injected into muscle once or twice, 56 days apart. Study-level points and caveats: People who got the vaccine or the placebo had similar non-spike TCR breadth. Assessments of TCR breadth and depth may have underestimated the total T cell responses.

Profiling relied on immunoSEQ multiplex PCR, and the TCRdb table lists in-frame clones only, not all of them. The table shows about 440,000 clones, with about 92% occurring only once. CDR3 length: 19 amino acids. CDR1 and CDR2 (germline): SNHLY, FYNNEI. The J segment lost 0 bases and the V segment lost 6 bases, leaving 16 bases of the junction unmatched. The sample's treatment: about 20 received Ad26.COV2.S at low or high dose, single or two shots; several received placebo; per-sample allocation not given. Specimen acquisition occurred on day 63 following the initial vaccine or placebo injection. As concerns this clone: Its antigen is undetermined.

The clonotype originates from a person between 18 and 65 years old who received the Ad26.COV2.S COVID-19 vaccine or a placebo. The chain combines TRBV2 with TRBJ2-7; 11 bases match TRBD2. The sample was peripheral blood, taken in a trial of Ad26.COV2.S vaccine versus placebo. Here the CDR3 reads CASRDPQATSGKSSYEQYF. In DNA, the CDR3 is TGTGCCAGCAGAGACCCCCAGGCGACTAGCGGGAAAAGCTCCTACGAGCAGTACTTC. Full variable domain (remainder filled in from reference TRBV2 and TRBJ2-7): EPEVTQTPSHQVTQMGQEVILRCVPISNHLYFYWYRQILGQKVEFLVSFYNNEISEKSEIFDDQFSVERPDGSNFTLKIRSTKLEDSAMYFCASRDPQATSGKSSYEQYFGPGTRLTVT.